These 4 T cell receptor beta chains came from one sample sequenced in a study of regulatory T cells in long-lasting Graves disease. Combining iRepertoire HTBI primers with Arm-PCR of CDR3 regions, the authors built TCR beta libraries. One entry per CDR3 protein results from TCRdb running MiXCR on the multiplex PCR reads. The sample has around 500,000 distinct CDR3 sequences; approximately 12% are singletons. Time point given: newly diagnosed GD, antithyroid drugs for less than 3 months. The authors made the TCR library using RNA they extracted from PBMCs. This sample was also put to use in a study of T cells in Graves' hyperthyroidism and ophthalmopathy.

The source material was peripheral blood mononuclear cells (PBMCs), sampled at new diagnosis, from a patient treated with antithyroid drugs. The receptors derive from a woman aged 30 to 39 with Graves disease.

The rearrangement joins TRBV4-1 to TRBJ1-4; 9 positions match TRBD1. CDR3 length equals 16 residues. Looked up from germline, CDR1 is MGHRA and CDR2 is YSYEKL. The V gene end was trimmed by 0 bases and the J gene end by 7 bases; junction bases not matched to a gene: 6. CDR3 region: CASSQDWGTGSEKLFF. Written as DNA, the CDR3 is TGCGCCAGCAGCCAAGACTGGGGGACAGGGTCTGAAAAACTGTTTTTT.

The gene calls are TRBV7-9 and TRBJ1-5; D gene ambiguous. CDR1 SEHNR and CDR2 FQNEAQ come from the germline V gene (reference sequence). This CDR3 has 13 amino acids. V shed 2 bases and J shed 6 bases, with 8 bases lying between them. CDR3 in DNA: TGTGCCAGCAGCTTAAAGGGTACTCAGCCCCAGCATTTT. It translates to CASSLKGTQPQHF.

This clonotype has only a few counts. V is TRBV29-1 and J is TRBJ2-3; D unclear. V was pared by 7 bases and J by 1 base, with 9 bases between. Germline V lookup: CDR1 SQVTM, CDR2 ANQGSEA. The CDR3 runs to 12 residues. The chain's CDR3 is CSAESGTDTQYF. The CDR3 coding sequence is TGCAGCGCGGAGAGTGGCACAGATACGCAGTATTTT.

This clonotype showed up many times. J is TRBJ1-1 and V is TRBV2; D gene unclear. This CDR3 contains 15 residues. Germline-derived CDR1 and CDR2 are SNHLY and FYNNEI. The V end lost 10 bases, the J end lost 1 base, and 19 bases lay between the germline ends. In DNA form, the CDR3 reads TGTGCCACCCTCACGGTCCTAAAGGGGAACACTGAAGCTTTCTTT. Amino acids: CATLTVLKGNTEAFF.